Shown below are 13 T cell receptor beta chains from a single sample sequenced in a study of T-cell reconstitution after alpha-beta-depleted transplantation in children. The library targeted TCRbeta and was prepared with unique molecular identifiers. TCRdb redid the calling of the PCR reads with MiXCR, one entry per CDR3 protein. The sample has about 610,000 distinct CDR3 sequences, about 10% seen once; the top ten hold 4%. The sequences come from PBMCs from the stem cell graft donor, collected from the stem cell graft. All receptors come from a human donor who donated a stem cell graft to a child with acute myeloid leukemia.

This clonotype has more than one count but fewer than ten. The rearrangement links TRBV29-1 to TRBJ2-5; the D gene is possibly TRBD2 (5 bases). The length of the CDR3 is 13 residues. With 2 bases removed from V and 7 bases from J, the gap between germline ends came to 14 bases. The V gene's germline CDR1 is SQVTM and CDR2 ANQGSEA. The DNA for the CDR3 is TGCAGCGTTGAAACGTCCACGGCGGGGACCCAGTACTTC. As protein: CSVETSTAGTQYF. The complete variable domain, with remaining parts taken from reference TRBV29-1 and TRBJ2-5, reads SAVISQKPSRDICQRGTSLTIQCQVDSQVTMMFWYRQQPGQSLTLIATANQGSEATYESGFVIDKFPISRPNLTFSTLTVSNMSPEDSSIYLCSVETSTAGTQYFGPGTRLLVL.

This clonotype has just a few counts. DNA for the CDR3: TGCAGTGCTAGAGATCTGGCAGGGGAAACCGTTTTCGAGCAGTACTTC. Translation gives CSARDLAGETVFEQYF. The rearrangement joins TRBV20-1 to TRBJ2-7; D is perhaps TRBD1 (6 bases). Germline V gene data show CDR1 as DFQATT and CDR2 as SNEGSKA (reference sequence). The CDR3 spans 16 residues. Trimming took off 0 bases at V and 6 bases at J, with 21 bases between the two ends.

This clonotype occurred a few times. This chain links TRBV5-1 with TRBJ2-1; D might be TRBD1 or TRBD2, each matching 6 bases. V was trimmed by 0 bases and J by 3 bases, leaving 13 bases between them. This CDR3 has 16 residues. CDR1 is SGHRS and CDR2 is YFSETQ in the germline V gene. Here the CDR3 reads CASSLAGAPNYNEQFF. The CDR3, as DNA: TGCGCCAGCAGCTTGGCGGGGGCCCCTAACTACAATGAGCAGTTCTTC.

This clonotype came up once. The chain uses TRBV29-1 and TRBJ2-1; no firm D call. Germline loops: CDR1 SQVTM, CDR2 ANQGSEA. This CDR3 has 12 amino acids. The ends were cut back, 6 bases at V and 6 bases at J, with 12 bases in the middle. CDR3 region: CSVAPSSNEQFF. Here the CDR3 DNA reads TGCAGCGTCGCGCCATCTTCCAATGAGCAGTTCTTC.

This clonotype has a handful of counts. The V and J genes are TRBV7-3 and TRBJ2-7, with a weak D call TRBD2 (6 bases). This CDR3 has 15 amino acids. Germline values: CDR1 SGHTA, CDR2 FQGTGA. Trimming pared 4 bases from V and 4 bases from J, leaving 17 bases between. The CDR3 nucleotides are TGTGCCAGCAGCTCGTACGGGGGTCCGGGATACGAGCAGTACTTC. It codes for CASSSYGGPGYEQYF. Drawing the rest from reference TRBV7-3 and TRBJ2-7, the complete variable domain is GAGVSQTPSNKVTEKGKYVELRCDPISGHTALYWYRQSLGQGPEFLIYFQGTGAADDSGLPNDRFFAVRPEGSVSTLKIQRTERGDSAVYLCASSSYGGPGYEQYFGPGTRLTVT.

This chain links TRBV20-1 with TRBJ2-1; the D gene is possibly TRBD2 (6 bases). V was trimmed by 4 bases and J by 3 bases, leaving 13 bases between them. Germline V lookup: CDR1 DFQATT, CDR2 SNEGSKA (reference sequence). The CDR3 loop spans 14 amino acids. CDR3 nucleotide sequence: TGCAGTGCTATAGGAGCGGGTGACTACAATGAGCAGTTCTTC. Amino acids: CSAIGAGDYNEQFF.

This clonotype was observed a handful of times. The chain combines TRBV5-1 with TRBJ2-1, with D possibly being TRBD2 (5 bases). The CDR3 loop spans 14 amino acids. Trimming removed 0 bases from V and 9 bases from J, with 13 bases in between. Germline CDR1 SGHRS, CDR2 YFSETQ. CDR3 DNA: TGCGCCAGCAGCTTGGGTGAGGGAATCACTGAGCAGTTCTTC. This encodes CASSLGEGITEQFF. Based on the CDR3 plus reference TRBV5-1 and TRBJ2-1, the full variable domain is KAGVTQTPRYLIKTRGQQVTLSCSPISGHRSVSWYQQTPGQGLQFLFEYFSETQRNKGNFPGRFSGRQFSNSRSEMNVSTLELGDSALYLCASSLGEGITEQFFGPGTRLTVL.

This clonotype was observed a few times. DNA for the CDR3: TGTGCCAGCAGCTTAGGTTCGGTCGATCAAGAGACCCAGTACTTC. Translation gives CASSLGSVDQETQYF. V gene TRBV7-9 combines with J gene TRBJ2-5; no firm D call. This CDR3 contains 15 residues. Germline CDR1 SEHNR, CDR2 FQNEAQ (reference sequence). V lost 1 base, J lost 2 bases, and 11 bases lay in between. The whole variable domain, remainder taken from reference TRBV7-9 and TRBJ2-5, is DTGVSQNPRHKITKRGQNVTFRCDPISEHNRLYWYRQTLGQGPEFLTYFQNEAQLEKSRLLSDRFSAERPKGSFSTLEIQRTEQGDSAMYLCASSLGSVDQETQYFGPGTRLLVL.

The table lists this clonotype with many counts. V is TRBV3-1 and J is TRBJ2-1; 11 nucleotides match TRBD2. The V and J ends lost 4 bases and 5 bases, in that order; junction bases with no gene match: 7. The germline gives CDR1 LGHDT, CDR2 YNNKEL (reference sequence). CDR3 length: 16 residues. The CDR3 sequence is CASSPYSGRVNNEQFF. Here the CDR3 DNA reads TGTGCCAGCAGCCCTTATAGCGGGAGGGTGAACAATGAGCAGTTCTTC.

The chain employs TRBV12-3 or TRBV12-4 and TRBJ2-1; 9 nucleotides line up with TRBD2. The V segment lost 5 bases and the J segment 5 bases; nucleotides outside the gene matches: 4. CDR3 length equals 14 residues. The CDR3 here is CASSAGLANNEQFF. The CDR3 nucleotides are TGTGCCAGCAGTGCGGGACTAGCAAACAATGAGCAGTTCTTC.

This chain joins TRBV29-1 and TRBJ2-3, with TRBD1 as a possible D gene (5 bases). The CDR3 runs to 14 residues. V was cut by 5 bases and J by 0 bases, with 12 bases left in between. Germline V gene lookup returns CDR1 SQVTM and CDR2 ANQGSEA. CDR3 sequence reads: CSVKRTPSTDTQYF. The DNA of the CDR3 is TGCAGCGTTAAAAGGACACCAAGCACAGATACGCAGTATTTT.

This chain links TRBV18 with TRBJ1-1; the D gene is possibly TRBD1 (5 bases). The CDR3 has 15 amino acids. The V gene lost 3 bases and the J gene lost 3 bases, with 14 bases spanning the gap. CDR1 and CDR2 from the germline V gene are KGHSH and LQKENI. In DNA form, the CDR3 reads TGTGCCAGCTCACCGTCCTTTGGGGCCGACACTGAAGCTTTCTTT. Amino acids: CASSPSFGADTEAFF.

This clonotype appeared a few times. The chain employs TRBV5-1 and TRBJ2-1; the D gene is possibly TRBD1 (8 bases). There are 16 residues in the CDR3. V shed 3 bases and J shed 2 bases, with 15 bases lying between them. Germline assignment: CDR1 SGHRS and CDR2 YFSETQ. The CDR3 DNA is TGCGCCAGCAGCTCCTCAACAGGGGGGGCCTACAATGAGCAGTTCTTC. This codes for CASSSSTGGAYNEQFF.